Shown below are 22 T cell receptor beta chains from a single sample sequenced in a study of shared clonotypes between healthy human individuals. TCRdb's table, derived via immunoSEQ multiplex PCR, lists solely in-frame clones and lacks some. The sample contains roughly 2.1 million clones, just over 90% of which appear only once. Naive-designated CD8 cells lacked CD45RO, were positively enriched for CCR7, and omitted terminally differentiated effector memory CD45RA+ cells. Material for sequencing was naive CD8+ T cells from PBMCs. These receptors were obtained from a man between 18 and 35 years old in good health. Some clones in this sample may be carry-over from other donors' samples.

This clone was seen repeatedly, ten times or more. This chain connects TRBV15 to TRBJ1-2; D is ambiguous. The CDR3 has 12 residues. V was clipped by 3 bases and J by 4 bases, with 6 bases between them. Germline V gene data show CDR1 as LNHNV and CDR2 as YYDKDF (reference sequence). The DNA of the CDR3 is TGTGCCACCAGCAGCACGAGCTATGGCTACACCTTC. Protein: CATSSTSYGYTF.

The rearrangement links TRBV10-3 to TRBJ2-6, with 11 bases fitting TRBD2. The CDR3 extends over 22 amino acids. Germline V gives CDR1 ENHRY, CDR2 SYGVKD. J was trimmed by 0 bases and V by 3 bases; bases with no gene match: 16. CDR3 sequence reads: CAISEFETSGTHSPSGANVLTF. Here the CDR3 DNA reads TGTGCCATCAGTGAATTTGAGACTAGCGGGACCCATTCCCCCTCTGGGGCCAACGTCCTGACTTTC.

The rearrangement uses TRBV27 and TRBJ2-7, with D perhaps matching TRBD1 or TRBD2 (5 bases each). The germline CDR1 and CDR2 sequences are MNHEY and SMNVEV (reference sequence). The length of the CDR3 is 16 residues. Trimming removed 4 bases from V and 5 bases from J, with 21 bases in between. The CDR3 is CASSSLNRDGPDEQYF. Here the CDR3 DNA reads TGTGCCAGCAGTTCCTTGAACCGGGACGGGCCCGACGAGCAGTACTTC.

Notes on this clone: Additional DNA sequences in this sample encode the identical CDR3. The V call is TRBV9, the J call TRBJ2-6, with 7 bases lining up with TRBD1. The CDR3 contains 15 residues. Unmatched junction bases numbered 2, after V lost 5 bases and J lost 0 bases. Germline assignment: CDR1 SGDLS and CDR2 YYNGEE. As DNA, the CDR3 is TGTGCCAGCAGTCCAGGGGGCTCTGGGGCCAACGTCCTGACTTTC. Translation gives CASSPGGSGANVLTF.

The rearrangement joins TRBV7-2 to TRBJ2-7, with D perhaps being TRBD1 or TRBD2 (6 bases each). The CDR3 is 13 residues long. Per germline, CDR1 SGHTA and CDR2 FQGNSA. CDR3 in DNA: TGTGCGTGCGGCAGGGGACTTCTGAACGAGCAGTACTTC. Protein: CACGRGLLNEQYF.

V gene TRBV7-9 combines with J gene TRBJ2-1; the match to TRBD1 covers 9 bases. Germline-derived CDR1 and CDR2 are SEHNR and FQNEAQ (reference sequence). Trimming took 1 base from V and 0 from J; bases not matched to a gene: 7. The CDR3 covers 18 residues. DNA of the CDR3: TGTGCCAGCAGCTTAGTGGGACAGGGAAAAAGCTCCTACAATGAGCAGTTCTTC. It codes for CASSLVGQGKSSYNEQFF.

The chain joins TRBV7-9 to TRBJ2-1; 11 bases match TRBD2. The germline V gene has CDR1 SEHNR and CDR2 FQNEAQ (reference sequence). CDR3 size: 16 residues. With V trimmed by 3 bases and J by 7 bases, 8 bases remained unmatched. The CDR3 region has the DNA TGTGCCAGCAGCTTTCAGGTCCTAGCGGGAGGAAATGAGCAGTTCTTC. This codes for CASSFQVLAGGNEQFF.

Regarding this clone: Within the sample, other DNA sequences also encode this same CDR3. This rearrangement joins TRBV2 to TRBJ2-7; D possibly corresponds to TRBD1 (5 bases). V gave up 2 bases and J gave up 0 bases, with 8 bases separating them. From germline, CDR1 is SNHLY and CDR2 FYNNEI. This CDR3 has 14 amino acids. CDR3 region: CASSELGASYEQYF. The CDR3 bases are TGTGCCAGCAGTGAATTAGGGGCCTCCTACGAGCAGTACTTC.

The genes are TRBV29-1 and TRBJ2-7; 12 bases agree with TRBD1. The germline CDR1 and CDR2 sequences are SQVTM and ANQGSEA. This CDR3 has 17 residues. V shed 4 bases, J shed 4 bases, and the junction held 14 bases outside the gene matches. The CDR3 loop reads CSVVYAEPGQGAYEQYF. CDR3 nucleotides: TGCAGCGTTGTATACGCAGAACCGGGACAGGGGGCTTACGAGCAGTACTTC.

The chain employs TRBV27 and TRBJ1-2; 7 nucleotides align to TRBD1. Per germline, CDR1 MNHEY and CDR2 SMNVEV (reference sequence). The CDR3 has 15 amino acids. V shed 3 bases and J 8 bases; nucleotides not matched to a gene: 12. The CDR3 spells CASSFRGQLLKGYTF. CDR3 DNA: TGTGCCAGCAGTTTTAGGGGGCAGCTGTTAAAAGGCTACACCTTC.

The chain employs TRBV28 and TRBJ2-7, with a possible D match to TRBD1 (7 bases). The germline V gene encodes CDR1 MDHEN and CDR2 SYDVKM. V lost 6 bases to trimming and J lost 9 bases, with 15 bases between them. This CDR3 has 12 amino acids. The CDR3 bases are TGTGCCAGCAGGGCCCAGGGGGAGGTGCAGTACTTC. Residues: CASRAQGEVQYF.

The V and J genes are TRBV6-6 and TRBJ2-2; the D is unclear. In germline, CDR1 is MNHNY, CDR2 SVGAGI (reference sequence). V was clipped by 9 bases and J by 5 bases, with 13 bases between them. CDR3 length: 13 amino acids. The CDR3 is CASTWEETGELFF. DNA for the CDR3: TGTGCCAGTACCTGGGAAGAGACCGGGGAGCTGTTTTTT.

The V gene is TRBV13, the J gene TRBJ1-1; no clear D gene. The germline V and J ends were trimmed by 0 bases and 10 bases, with 12 bases remaining between them. There are 13 residues in the CDR3. In germline, CDR1 is PRHDT, CDR2 FYEKMQ (reference sequence). The CDR3 reads CASSLGAALGAFF. For the CDR3, the DNA is TGTGCCAGCAGCTTAGGGGCAGCATTGGGAGCTTTCTTT.

This sequence joins TRBV11-2 and TRBJ2-7, with D perhaps being TRBD1 or TRBD2 (6 bases each). The CDR3 is made up of 16 amino acids. Germline V gene lookup returns CDR1 SGHAT and CDR2 FQNNGV. V was cut by 4 bases and J by 6 bases, with 22 bases left in between. CDR3 bases: TGTGCCAGCAGCTCTGAGGTGTTTGTCGGGGGCGGCGAGCAGTACTTC. Encoded protein: CASSSEVFVGGGEQYF.

The V call is TRBV9, the J call TRBJ2-1; D remains ambiguous. Trimming cost V 4 bases and J 9 bases, with 17 bases left between them. CDR1 SGDLS and CDR2 YYNGEE come from the germline V gene. The CDR3 consists of 14 residues. CDR3 region: CASSTQSGFGEQFF. The DNA for the CDR3 is TGTGCCAGCAGCACACAATCTGGGTTTGGTGAGCAGTTCTTC.

The chain has TRBV7-6 and TRBJ2-1, with D perhaps TRBD1 (6 bases). Germline values: CDR1 SGHVS, CDR2 FNYEAQ. With 5 bases removed from V and 7 bases from J, the gap between germline ends came to 21 bases. The CDR3 totals 16 residues. The CDR3 DNA sequence: TGTGCCAGCAGCCGTTCGTCCGGGACATACGGGAATGAGCAGTTCTTC. This sequence encodes CASSRSSGTYGNEQFF.

The chain recombines TRBV7-9 with TRBJ2-5; D is possibly TRBD1 (5 bases). CDR3 length: 16 amino acids. Germline values: CDR1 SEHNR, CDR2 FQNEAQ (reference sequence). Trimming cost V 1 base and J 2 bases, with 14 bases left between them. The CDR3 nucleotides are TGTGCCAGCAGCTTAGGCAGGGCGGTCGGTCAAGAGACCCAGTACTTC. It is translated as CASSLGRAVGQETQYF.

This sequence joins TRBV25-1 and TRBJ2-7; D remains unclear. Looked up from germline, CDR1 is MGHDK and CDR2 is SYGVNS. V lost 5 bases to trimming and J lost 3 bases, with 11 bases between them. CDR3 length: 13 residues. In DNA, the CDR3 is TGTGCCAGCAGTAGAGGACGGTTCTACGAGCAGTACTTC. It codes for CASSRGRFYEQYF.

This clone was observed a single time. This chain links TRBV9 with TRBJ2-5; perhaps TRBD2 as D (5 bases). The V gene's germline CDR1 is SGDLS and CDR2 YYNGEE. V lost 3 bases and J lost 7, with 16 bases in between. The CDR3 totals 14 residues. CDR3 DNA sequence: TGTGCCAGCAGCGGGGAAACTAGTCGTGGGACCCAGTACTTC. Protein: CASSGETSRGTQYF.

The chain combines TRBV19 with TRBJ2-7; the D is unclear. V lost 5 bases to trimming and J lost 2 bases, with 10 bases between them. CDR1 LNHDA and CDR2 SQIVND come from the germline V gene (reference sequence). CDR3 size: 13 residues. The CDR3 DNA follows: TGTGCCAGTAGTGGCGGACCTACCTACGAGCAGTACTTC. It translates to CASSGGPTYEQYF. The full variable domain, rest sourced from reference TRBV19 and TRBJ2-7, is DGGITQSPKYLFRKEGQNVTLSCEQNLNHDAMYWYRQDPGQGLRLIYYSQIVNDFQKGDIAEGYSVSREKKESFPLTVTSAQKNPTAFYLCASSGGPTYEQYFGPGTRLTVT.

This CDR3 reads CSPQEYNEQFF. For the CDR3, the DNA is TGCAGTCCCCAGGAATACAATGAGCAGTTCTTC. J is TRBJ2-1 and V is TRBV20-1; D ambiguous. CDR1 is DFQATT, CDR2 SNEGSKA, per germline (reference sequence). There are 11 residues in the CDR3. Trimming took 8 bases from V and 4 from J, leaving 9 bases between them.

This sequence joins TRBV6-6 and TRBJ1-3, with 10 bases lining up with TRBD1. CDR1 and CDR2 (germline): MNHNY, SVGAGI (reference sequence). The CDR3 is 16 amino acids. The trim removed 7 bases at V and 4 bases at J, leaving 10 bases unmatched. The CDR3 sequence is CASTSGTGASGNTIYF. CDR3 coding DNA: TGTGCCAGCACCTCCGGGACAGGGGCATCCGGAAACACCATATATTTT.